Listed below are T cell receptor beta chains from one sample, sequenced in a study of spatial heterogeneity in lung cancer. TCRdb fed the 5' RACE reads into MiXCR, producing one record per CDR3 protein. The repertoire consists of more than 20,000 distinct CDR3 sequences, with 2.8% occurring once and the leading ten covering 7% to 9.5%. The specimen was lung tumor tissue, collected at surgery. These receptors originate from a male donor with early-stage non-small cell lung cancer. Each CDR3 is given with its conserved first and last residue.

>TRBV5-4
CAAPAIFGANTEAFF
>TRBV5-1
CASSLDLAPSYNEQFF
>TRBV2
CASRGTSGKVDTQYF
>TRBV7-2
CASSKAGVTFDEQFF
>TRBV7-9
CASSQPGQGNTEAFF
>TRBV30
CAWSGADEQYF
>TRBV6-1
CASSEAGGFNQPQHF
>TRBV20-1
CSARDVRQGDINEQFF
>TRBV27
CASSSQGGGNQPQHF
>TRBV6-2/TRBV6-3
CASSYSPNTGELFF
>TRBV28
CASSSLIGQGANQPQHF